The rows below give T cell receptor beta chains drawn from one sample of a study of shared clonotypes between healthy human individuals. Clones were read by immunoSEQ multiplex PCR, and TCRdb kept only the in-frame ones, dropping some. Among more than 500,000 clones listed, 95% to 96% were seen once. The material sequenced was naive CD4+ T cells sorted from blood. All receptors derive from a woman in her 30s in good health. CDR3s include the opening cysteine and the closing phenylalanine or tryptophan. Each record gives: clone size, D gene, J gene, V gene, CDR3 DNA, CDR3 protein. A D gene is named only where the DNA matches it firmly. A row's size may be missing; if present it is once, few, many or a size class.

clone_size: -
d_call: TRBD2
j_call: TRBJ2-7
v_call: TRBV6-5
cdr3_nt: TGTGCCAGCAGTTACTCCGGGACTAGCGGATCCTACGAGCAGTACTTC
cdr3_aa: CASSYSGTSGSYEQYF

clone_size: -
d_call: -
j_call: TRBJ1-6
v_call: TRBV28
cdr3_nt: TGTGCCAGCAGTCCACAGGCTTCACCCCTCCACTTT
cdr3_aa: CASSPQASPLHF

clone_size: -
d_call: TRBD1
j_call: TRBJ1-1
v_call: TRBV28
cdr3_nt: TGTGCCACACGACAGGGGTGGACTGAAGCTTTCTTT
cdr3_aa: CATRQGWTEAFF

clone_size: -
d_call: TRBD2
j_call: TRBJ2-1
v_call: TRBV11-2
cdr3_nt: TGTGCCAGCAGCTCCGGACTAGCGGGAGCCGAGGAGCAGTTCTTC
cdr3_aa: CASSSGLAGAEEQFF

clone_size: -
d_call: TRBD1
j_call: TRBJ2-1
v_call: TRBV28
cdr3_nt: TGTGCCAGCAGGTCCGATCAGGGGGCGGTAAATGAGCAGTTCTTC
cdr3_aa: CASRSDQGAVNEQFF

clone_size: -
d_call: -
j_call: TRBJ1-2
v_call: TRBV19
cdr3_nt: TGTGCCAGTAGTATAGGGGGAGTCGGATACTATGGCTACACCTTC
cdr3_aa: CASSIGGVGYYGYTF

clone_size: once
d_call: TRBD1
j_call: TRBJ2-6
v_call: TRBV6-4
cdr3_nt: TGTGCCAGCAGTGACTCGGGCAGGGGGCTTGGGGCCAACGTCCTGACTTTC
cdr3_aa: CASSDSGRGLGANVLTF

clone_size: -
d_call: -
j_call: TRBJ1-1
v_call: TRBV27
cdr3_nt: TGTGCCAGCAGTTTTTCCTGGGGCCGGGGTGTCGGCAGGGAAGCTTTCTTT
cdr3_aa: CASSFSWGRGVGREAFF

clone_size: -
d_call: -
j_call: TRBJ2-3
v_call: TRBV4-1
cdr3_nt: TGCGCCAGCAGCCACCCCGGAGCGGGACAAACAGATACGCAGTATTTT
cdr3_aa: CASSHPGAGQTDTQYF

clone_size: -
d_call: TRBD1
j_call: TRBJ2-1
v_call: TRBV18
cdr3_nt: TGTGCCAGCTCACCCCGGGACAGCTCCTACAATGAGCAGTTCTTC
cdr3_aa: CASSPRDSSYNEQFF

clone_size: -
d_call: -
j_call: TRBJ1-1
v_call: TRBV7-3
cdr3_nt: TGTGCCAGCAGCTTAACGCCAACGGAGGCGACTGAAGCTTTCTTT
cdr3_aa: CASSLTPTEATEAFF

clone_size: -
d_call: TRBD1
j_call: TRBJ1-3
v_call: TRBV7-6
cdr3_nt: TGTGCCAGCAGCTTAACAGGGGCAAGTGGAAACACCATATATTTT
cdr3_aa: CASSLTGASGNTIYF

clone_size: -
d_call: TRBD1
j_call: TRBJ2-3
v_call: TRBV2
cdr3_nt: TGTGCCAGCAGTTACATAACAGGGGCCGTCACAGATACGCAGTATTTT
cdr3_aa: CASSYITGAVTDTQYF

clone_size: -
d_call: TRBD2
j_call: TRBJ2-4
v_call: TRBV19
cdr3_nt: TGTGCCAGTAGTATAGATGGGGGAGGGAAGGGCATTCAGTACTTC
cdr3_aa: CASSIDGGGKGIQYF

clone_size: -
d_call: TRBD2
j_call: TRBJ2-7
v_call: TRBV10-3
cdr3_nt: TGTGCCATCAGTGGACAGGGCAGGGGACTAGCGTCTTCCGAGCAGTACTTC
cdr3_aa: CAISGQGRGLASSEQYF

clone_size: once
d_call: TRBD2
j_call: TRBJ2-7
v_call: TRBV7-9
cdr3_nt: TGTGCCAGCAGCTCGGGACTAGCGGGAGACTACGAGCAGTACTTC
cdr3_aa: CASSSGLAGDYEQYF